What follows is one T cell receptor beta chain and its context. The CDR3 contains 15 residues. Between the trimmed V and J ends, which lost 3 bases and 6 bases, there was a span of 15 bases. The germline V gene has CDR1 LNHDA and CDR2 SQIVND (reference sequence). The data belong to a study of HIV-infected patients and healthy controls. TCRdb used MiXCR to reprocess the 5' RACE reads, holding one entry per CDR3 protein. The sample carries about 70,000 distinct CDR3 sequences, around 16% recorded once. This sequence originates from a human donor in good health. Specimen: CD4+ T cells from blood. J is TRBJ2-1 and V is TRBV19, with a tentative D call TRBD1 (6 bases). The CDR3 sequence: CASSIVSGVFNEQFF. The CDR3 nucleotides are TGTGCCAGTAGTATCGTGTCAGGGGTGTTCAATGAGCAGTTCTTC.